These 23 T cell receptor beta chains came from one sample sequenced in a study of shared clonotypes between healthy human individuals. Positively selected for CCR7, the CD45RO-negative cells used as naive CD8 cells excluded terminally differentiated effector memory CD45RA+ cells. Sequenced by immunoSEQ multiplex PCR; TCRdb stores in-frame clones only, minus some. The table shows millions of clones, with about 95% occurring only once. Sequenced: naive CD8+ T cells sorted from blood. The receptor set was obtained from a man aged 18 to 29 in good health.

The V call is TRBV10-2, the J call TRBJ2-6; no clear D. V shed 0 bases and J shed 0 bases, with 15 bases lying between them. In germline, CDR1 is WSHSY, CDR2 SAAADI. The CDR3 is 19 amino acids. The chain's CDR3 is CASSESTVGEHSGANVLTF. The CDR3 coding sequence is TGCGCCAGCAGTGAGTCGACTGTCGGAGAACACTCTGGGGCCAACGTCCTGACTTTC.

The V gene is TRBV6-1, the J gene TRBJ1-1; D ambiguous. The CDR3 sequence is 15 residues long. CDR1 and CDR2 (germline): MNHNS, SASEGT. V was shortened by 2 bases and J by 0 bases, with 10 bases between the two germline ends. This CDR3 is CASSEQKALNTEAFF. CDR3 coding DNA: TGTGCCAGCAGTGAACAGAAGGCCCTGAACACTGAAGCTTTCTTT.

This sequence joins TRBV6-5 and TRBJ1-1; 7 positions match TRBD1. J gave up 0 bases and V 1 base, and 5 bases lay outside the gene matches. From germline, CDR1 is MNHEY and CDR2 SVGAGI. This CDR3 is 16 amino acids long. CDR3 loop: CASSYYSGTVNTEAFF. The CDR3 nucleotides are TGTGCCAGCAGTTACTACTCCGGGACAGTGAACACTGAAGCTTTCTTT.

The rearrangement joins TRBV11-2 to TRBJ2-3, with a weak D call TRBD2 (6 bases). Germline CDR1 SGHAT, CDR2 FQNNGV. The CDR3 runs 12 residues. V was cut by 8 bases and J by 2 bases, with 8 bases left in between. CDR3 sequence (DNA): TGTGCCAGCGGGGGGTCCACAGATACGCAGTATTTT. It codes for CASGGSTDTQYF.

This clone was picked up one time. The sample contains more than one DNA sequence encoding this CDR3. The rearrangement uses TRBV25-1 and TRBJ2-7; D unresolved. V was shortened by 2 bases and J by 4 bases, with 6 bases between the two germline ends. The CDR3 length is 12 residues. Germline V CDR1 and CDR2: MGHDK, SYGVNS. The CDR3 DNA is TGTGCCAGCAGTGAAGGATCGTACGAGCAGTACTTC. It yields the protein CASSEGSYEQYF.

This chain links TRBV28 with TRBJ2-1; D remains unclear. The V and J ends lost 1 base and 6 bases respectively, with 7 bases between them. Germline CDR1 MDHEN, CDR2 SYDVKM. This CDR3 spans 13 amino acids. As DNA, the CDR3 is TGTGCCAGCAGTTTATTCCAGGCCAATGAGCAGTTCTTC. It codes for CASSLFQANEQFF.

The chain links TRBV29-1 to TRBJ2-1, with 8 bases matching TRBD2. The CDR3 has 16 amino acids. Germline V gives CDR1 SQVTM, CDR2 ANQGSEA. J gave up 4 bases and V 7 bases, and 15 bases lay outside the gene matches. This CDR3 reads CSADPKAGAGYNEQFF. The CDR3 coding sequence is TGCAGCGCTGACCCGAAAGCGGGAGCTGGGTACAATGAGCAGTTCTTC.

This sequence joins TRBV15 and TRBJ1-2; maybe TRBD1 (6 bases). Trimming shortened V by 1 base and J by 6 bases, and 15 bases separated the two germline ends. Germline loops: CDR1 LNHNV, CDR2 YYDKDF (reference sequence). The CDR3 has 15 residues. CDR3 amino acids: CATSRGGGGEDGYTF. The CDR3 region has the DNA TGTGCCACCAGCAGAGGAGGAGGGGGAGAGGATGGCTACACCTTC.

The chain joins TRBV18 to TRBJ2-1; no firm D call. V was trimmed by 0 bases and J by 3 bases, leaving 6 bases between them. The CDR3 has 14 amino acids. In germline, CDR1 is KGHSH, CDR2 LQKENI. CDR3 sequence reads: CASSPPDSYNEQFF. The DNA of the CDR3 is TGTGCCAGCTCACCACCGGATAGCTACAATGAGCAGTTCTTC.

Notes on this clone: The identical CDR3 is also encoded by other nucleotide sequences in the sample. The chain's CDR3 is CASSLDRGSGNTIYF. CDR3 DNA sequence: TGTGCCAGCAGCTTAGACAGGGGCTCTGGAAACACCATATATTTT. V is TRBV7-2 and J is TRBJ1-3; 7 nucleotides line up with TRBD1. V shed 1 base, J shed 0 bases, and the junction held 0 bases outside the gene matches. Germline-derived CDR1 and CDR2 are SGHTA and FQGNSA. This CDR3 has 15 residues.

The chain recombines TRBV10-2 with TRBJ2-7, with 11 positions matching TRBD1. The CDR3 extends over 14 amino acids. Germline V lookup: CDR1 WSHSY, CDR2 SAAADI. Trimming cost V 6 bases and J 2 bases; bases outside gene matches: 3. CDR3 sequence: CASRAGQGAYEQYF. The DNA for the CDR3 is TGCGCCAGCAGGGCGGGACAGGGGGCCTACGAGCAGTACTTC.

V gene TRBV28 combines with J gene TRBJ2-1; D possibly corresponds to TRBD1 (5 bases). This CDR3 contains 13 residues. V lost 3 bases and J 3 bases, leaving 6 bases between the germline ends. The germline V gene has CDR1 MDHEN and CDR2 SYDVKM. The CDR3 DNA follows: TGTGCCAGCAGTTTCGGACACTACAATGAGCAGTTCTTC. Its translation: CASSFGHYNEQFF.

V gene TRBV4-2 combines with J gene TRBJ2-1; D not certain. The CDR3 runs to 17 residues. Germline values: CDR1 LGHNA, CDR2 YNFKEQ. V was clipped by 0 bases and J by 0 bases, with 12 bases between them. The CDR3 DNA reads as TGTGCCAGCAGCCAAGAAAGCTCGATGAGCTCCTACAATGAGCAGTTCTTC. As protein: CASSQESSMSSYNEQFF.

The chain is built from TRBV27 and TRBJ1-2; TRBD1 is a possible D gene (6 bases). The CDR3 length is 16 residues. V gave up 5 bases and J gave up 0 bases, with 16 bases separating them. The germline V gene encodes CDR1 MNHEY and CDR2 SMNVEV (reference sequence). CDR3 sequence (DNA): TGTGCCAGCAGTCCTTCGACAGGCGAATCTAACTATGGCTACACCTTC. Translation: CASSPSTGESNYGYTF.

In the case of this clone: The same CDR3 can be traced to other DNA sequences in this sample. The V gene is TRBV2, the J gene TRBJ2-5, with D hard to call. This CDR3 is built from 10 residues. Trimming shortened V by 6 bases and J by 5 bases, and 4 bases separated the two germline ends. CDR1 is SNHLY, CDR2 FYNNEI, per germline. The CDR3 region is CASRRETQYF. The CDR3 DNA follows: TGTGCCAGCAGGAGGGAGACCCAGTACTTC.

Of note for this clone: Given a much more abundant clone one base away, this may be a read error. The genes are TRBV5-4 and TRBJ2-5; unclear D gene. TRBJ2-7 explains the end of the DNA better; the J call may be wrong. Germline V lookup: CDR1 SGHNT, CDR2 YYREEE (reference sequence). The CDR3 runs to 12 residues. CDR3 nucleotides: TGTGCCAGCAGCTTGGGGGGCTACGAGCAGTACTTC. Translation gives CASSLGGYEQYF.

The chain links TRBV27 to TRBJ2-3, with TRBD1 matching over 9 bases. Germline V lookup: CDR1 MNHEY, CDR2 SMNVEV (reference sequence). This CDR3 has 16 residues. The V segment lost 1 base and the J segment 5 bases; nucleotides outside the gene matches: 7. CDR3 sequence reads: CASSLWTGARGDTQYF. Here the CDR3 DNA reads TGTGCCAGCAGTTTATGGACAGGGGCCCGCGGAGATACGCAGTATTTT.

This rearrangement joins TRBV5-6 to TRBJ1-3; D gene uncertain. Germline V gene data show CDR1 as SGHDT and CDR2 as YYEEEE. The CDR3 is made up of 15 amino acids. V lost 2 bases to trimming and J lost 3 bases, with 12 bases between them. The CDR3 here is CASSFWGSLGNTIYF. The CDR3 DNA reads TGTGCCAGCAGCTTTTGGGGTAGCCTTGGAAACACCATATATTTT.

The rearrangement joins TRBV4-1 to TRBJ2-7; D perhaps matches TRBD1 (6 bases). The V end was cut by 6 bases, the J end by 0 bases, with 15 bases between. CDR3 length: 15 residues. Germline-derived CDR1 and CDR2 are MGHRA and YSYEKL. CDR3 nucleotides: TGCGCCAGCAGGTTCCGGGACAAGGACTCCTACGAGCAGTACTTC. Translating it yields CASRFRDKDSYEQYF.

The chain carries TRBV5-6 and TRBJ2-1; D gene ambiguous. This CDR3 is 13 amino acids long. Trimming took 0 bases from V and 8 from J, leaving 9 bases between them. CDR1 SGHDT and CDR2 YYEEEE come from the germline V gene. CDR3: CASSLGSGYEQFF. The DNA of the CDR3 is TGTGCCAGCAGCTTGGGTTCGGGCTATGAGCAGTTCTTC.

DNA for the CDR3: TGTGCCAGCAGCGTAGACGGGGACACGGATTCACCCCTCCACTTT. Residues: CASSVDGDTDSPLHF. The rearrangement uses TRBV9 and TRBJ1-6; D possibly corresponds to TRBD1 (6 bases). The V and J ends lost 0 bases and 8 bases respectively, with 12 bases between them. This CDR3 is 15 amino acids long. Germline V lookup: CDR1 SGDLS, CDR2 YYNGEE.

CDR3 region: CASSPISVRGQDEQYF. In DNA, the CDR3 is TGCGCCAGCAGCCCTATCTCGGTTCGGGGGCAGGACGAGCAGTACTTC. The chain recombines TRBV5-1 with TRBJ2-7; D may be TRBD1 or TRBD2 (6 bases each). The CDR3 sequence is 16 residues long. V lost 4 bases, J lost 5 bases, and 22 bases lay in between. The germline CDR1 and CDR2 sequences are SGHRS and YFSETQ.

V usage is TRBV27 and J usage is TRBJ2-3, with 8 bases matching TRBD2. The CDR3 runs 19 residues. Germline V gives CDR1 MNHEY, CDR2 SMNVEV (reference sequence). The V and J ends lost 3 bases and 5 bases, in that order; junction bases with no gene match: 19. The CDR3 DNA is TGTGCCAGCAGTTTTCGGGAGGGTAGCGGAAAACCCTTCCGAGATACGCAGTATTTT. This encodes CASSFREGSGKPFRDTQYF.